This TCR beta chain was retrieved from a study of T cells in narcolepsy. Looking at the study overall: Healthy controls were enrolled alongside patients with narcolepsy type 1 or type 2. Study results and caveats: Comparing one patient's CSF and blood CD4+ clonotypes highlighted HCRT- and TRIB2-specific autoreactive clonotypes. Reportedly, autoreactive clonotypes were serially detected in patients' blood but not controls'. No autoreactive T cell clone sequences appeared in some memory CD4+ repertoires.

Note on this clone: No antigen is known for it.

The repertoire was sequenced with immunoSEQ multiplex PCR; TCRdb's copy has only in-frame clones and lacks some. The repertoire holds 25,000 to 35,000 clones, over 80% seen once, with around 0.7% in the top ten. The germline CDR1 and CDR2 sequences are MNHNS and SASEGT. The CDR3 length is 17 residues. Trimming stripped 2 bases from V and 7 bases from J, with 20 bases between. This TCR came from a human donor in good health. The rearrangement uses TRBV6-1 and TRBJ2-2; D unclear. The material sequenced was memory (CD45RA-) CD4+ T cells from blood. CDR3 DNA: TGTGCCAGCAGTGAAAATCAGAGGTTTGCAGCTCTCGGGGAGCTGTTTTTT. Its protein product is CASSENQRFAALGELFF.